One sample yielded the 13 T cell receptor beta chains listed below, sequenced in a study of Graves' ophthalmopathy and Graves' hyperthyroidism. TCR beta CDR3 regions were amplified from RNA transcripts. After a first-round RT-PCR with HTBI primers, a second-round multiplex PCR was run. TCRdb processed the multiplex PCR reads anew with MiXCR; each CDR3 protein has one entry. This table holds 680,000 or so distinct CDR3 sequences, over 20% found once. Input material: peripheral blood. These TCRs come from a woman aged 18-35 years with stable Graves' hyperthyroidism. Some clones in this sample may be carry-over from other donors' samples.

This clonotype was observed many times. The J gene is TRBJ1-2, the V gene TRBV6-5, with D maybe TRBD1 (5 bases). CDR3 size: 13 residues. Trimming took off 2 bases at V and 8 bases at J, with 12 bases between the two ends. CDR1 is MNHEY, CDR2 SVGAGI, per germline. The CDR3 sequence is CASSYIQGDGYTF. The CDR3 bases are TGTGCCAGCAGTTACATCCAGGGCGACGGCTACACCTTC.

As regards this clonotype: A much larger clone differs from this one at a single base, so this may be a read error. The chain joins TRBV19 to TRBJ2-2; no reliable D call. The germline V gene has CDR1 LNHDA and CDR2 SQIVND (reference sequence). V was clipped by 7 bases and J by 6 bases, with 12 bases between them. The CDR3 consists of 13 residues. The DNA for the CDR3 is TGTGCCAGTAACTTACAGTGCCCCGGGGAGCTGTTTTTT. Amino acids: CASNLQCPGELFF.

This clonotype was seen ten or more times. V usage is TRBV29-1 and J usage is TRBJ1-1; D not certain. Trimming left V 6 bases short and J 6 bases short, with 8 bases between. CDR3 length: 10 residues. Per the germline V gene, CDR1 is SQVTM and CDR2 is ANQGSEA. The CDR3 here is CSVEVPEAFF. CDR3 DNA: TGCAGCGTCGAGGTGCCTGAAGCTTTCTTT.

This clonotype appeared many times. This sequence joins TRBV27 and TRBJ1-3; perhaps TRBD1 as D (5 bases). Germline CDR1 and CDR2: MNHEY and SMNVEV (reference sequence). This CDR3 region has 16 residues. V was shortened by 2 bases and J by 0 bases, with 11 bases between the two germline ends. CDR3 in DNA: TGTGCCAGCAGTTTAGGGGGACCGAGCTCTGGAAACACCATATATTTT. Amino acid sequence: CASSLGGPSSGNTIYF.

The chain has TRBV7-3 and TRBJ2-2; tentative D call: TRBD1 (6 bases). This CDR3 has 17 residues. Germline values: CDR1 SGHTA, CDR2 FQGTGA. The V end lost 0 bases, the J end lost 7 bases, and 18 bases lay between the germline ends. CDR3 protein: CASSLTLRSGAHGELFF. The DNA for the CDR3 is TGTGCCAGCAGCTTAACGTTGAGGTCAGGGGCTCACGGGGAGCTGTTTTTT.

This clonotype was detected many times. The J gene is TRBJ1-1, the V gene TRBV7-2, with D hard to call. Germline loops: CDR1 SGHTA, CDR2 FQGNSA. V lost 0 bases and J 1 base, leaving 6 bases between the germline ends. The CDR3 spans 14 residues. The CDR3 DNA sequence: TGTGCCAGCAGCTTAGCTCGCAAGAACACTGAAGCTTTCTTT. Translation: CASSLARKNTEAFF.

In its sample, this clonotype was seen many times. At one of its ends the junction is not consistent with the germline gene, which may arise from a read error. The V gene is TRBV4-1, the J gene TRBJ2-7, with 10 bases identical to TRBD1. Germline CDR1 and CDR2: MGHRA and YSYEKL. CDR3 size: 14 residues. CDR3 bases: TGTGCCAGCAGCCCGGGACAGGGGTCTTACGAGCAGTACTTC. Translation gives CASSPGQGSYEQYF.

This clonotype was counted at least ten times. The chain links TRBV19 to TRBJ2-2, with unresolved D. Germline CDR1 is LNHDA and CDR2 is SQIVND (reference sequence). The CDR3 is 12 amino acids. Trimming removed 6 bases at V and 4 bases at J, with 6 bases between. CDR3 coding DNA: TGTGCCAGTAGCACACCCACCGGGGAGCTGTTTTTT. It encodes CASSTPTGELFF.

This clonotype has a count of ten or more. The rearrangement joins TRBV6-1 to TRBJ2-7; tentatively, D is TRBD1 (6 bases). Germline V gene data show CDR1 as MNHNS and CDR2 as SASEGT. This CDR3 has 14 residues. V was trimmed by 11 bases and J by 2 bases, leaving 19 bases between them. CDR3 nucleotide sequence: TGTGCCTCCAGAAAGGGGCAGGGGACCTACGAGCAGTACTTC. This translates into CASRKGQGTYEQYF.

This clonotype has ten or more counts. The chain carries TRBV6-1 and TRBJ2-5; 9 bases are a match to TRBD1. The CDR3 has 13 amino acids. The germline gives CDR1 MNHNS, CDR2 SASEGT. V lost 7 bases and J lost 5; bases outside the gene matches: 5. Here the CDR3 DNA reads TGTGCCAGCAAAGGACAGGGGAAGGAGACCCAGTACTTC. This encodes CASKGQGKETQYF.

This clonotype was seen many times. CDR3 amino acids: CASSPGLMNTEAFF. In nucleotides, the CDR3 is TGTGCCAGCAGTCCGGGTCTCATGAACACTGAAGCTTTCTTT. The chain uses TRBV6-1 and TRBJ1-1; D unresolved. CDR1 is MNHNS and CDR2 is SASEGT in the germline V gene. The V end was cut by 5 bases, the J end by 0 bases, with 10 bases between. The CDR3 has 14 residues.

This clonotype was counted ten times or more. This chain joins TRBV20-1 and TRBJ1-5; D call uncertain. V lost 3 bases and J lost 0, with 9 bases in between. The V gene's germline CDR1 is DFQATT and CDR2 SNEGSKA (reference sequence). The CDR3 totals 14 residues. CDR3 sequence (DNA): TGCAGTGCTAGGGGCAGAAATAGCAATCAGCCCCAGCATTTT. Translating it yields CSARGRNSNQPQHF.

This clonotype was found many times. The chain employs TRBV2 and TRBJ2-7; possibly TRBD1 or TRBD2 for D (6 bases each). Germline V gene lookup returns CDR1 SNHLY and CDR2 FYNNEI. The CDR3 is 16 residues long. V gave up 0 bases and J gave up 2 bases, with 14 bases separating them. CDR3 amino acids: CASSEAGGIPPYEQYF. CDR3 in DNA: TGTGCCAGCAGTGAAGCAGGGGGGATCCCCCCCTACGAGCAGTACTTC.